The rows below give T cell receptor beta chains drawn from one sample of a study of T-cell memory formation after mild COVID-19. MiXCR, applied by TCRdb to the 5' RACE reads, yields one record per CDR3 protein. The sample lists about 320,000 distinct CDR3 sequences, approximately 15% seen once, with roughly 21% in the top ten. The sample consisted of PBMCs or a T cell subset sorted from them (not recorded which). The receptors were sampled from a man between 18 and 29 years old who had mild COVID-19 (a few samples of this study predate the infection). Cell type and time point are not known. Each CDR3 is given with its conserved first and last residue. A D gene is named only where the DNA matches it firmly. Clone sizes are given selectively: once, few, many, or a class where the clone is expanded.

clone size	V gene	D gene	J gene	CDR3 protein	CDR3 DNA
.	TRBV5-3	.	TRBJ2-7	CARSFNSRADEQYF	TGTGCCAGAAGCTTTAACTCCCGGGCCGACGAGCAGTACTTC
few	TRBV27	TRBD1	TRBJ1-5	CASSPGQTNQPQHF	TGTGCCAGCAGTCCGGGACAGACCAATCAGCCCCAGCATTTT
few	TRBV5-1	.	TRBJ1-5	CASSLAAGTQPQHF	TGCGCCAGCAGCTTGGCCGCAGGCACGCAGCCCCAGCATTTT
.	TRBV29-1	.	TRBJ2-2	CSVHLNGELFF	TGCAGCGTTCACCTCAACGGGGAGCTGTTTTTT
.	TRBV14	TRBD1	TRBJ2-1	CASSHDTGGLEQFF	TGTGCCAGCAGCCACGACACAGGGGGCCTTGAGCAGTTCTTC
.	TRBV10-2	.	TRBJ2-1	CAIAGIPNEQFF	TGCGCCATCGCCGGGATCCCAAATGAGCAGTTCTTC
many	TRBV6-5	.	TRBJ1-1	CASSYGRNTEAFF	TGTGCCAGCAGTTACGGGCGGAACACTGAAGCTTTCTTT
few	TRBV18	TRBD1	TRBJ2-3	CASSPPGTGGADTQYF	TGTGCCAGCTCACCACCGGGGACAGGGGGCGCAGATACGCAGTATTTT
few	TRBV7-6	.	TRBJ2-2	CASSLFKGDTGELFF	TGTGCCAGCAGCTTATTCAAGGGAGACACCGGGGAGCTGTTTTTT
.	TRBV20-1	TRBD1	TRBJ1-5	CSALQGAGNQPQHF	TGCAGTGCCCTACAGGGGGCTGGCAATCAGCCCCAGCATTTT
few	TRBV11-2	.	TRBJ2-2	CASSLGLTSYTGELFF	TGTGCCAGCAGCTTAGGCCTCACTAGCTACACCGGGGAGCTGTTTTTT
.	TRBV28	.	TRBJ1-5	CASSLQNRRQPQHF	TGTGCCAGCAGTTTGCAGAACCGGCGGCAGCCCCAGCATTTT
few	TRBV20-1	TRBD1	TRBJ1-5	CSARAGTGRGQPQHF	TGCAGTGCTAGGGCGGGGACAGGGAGAGGGCAGCCCCAGCATTTT
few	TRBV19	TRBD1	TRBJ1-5	CASRTTGGILGQPQHF	TGTGCCAGTCGGACGACAGGGGGCATTTTAGGACAGCCCCAGCATTTT
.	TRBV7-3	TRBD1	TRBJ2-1	CASSLTRQGYNEQFF	TGTGCCAGCAGCTTAACGAGACAGGGGTACAATGAGCAGTTCTTC
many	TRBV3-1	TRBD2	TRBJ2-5	CASSPRTSGGEETQYF	TGTGCCAGCAGCCCTAGGACTAGCGGGGGGGAAGAGACCCAGTACTTC
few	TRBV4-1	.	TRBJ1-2	CASSRSADDYGYTF	TGCGCCAGCAGCCGCTCCGCAGACGACTATGGCTACACCTTC
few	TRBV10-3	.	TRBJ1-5	CAISESLGDQPQHF	TGTGCCATCAGTGAGTCGTTAGGTGATCAGCCCCAGCATTTT
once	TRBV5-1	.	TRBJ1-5	CASSPEGVANQPQHF	TGCGCCAGCAGCCCAGAAGGGGTAGCGAATCAGCCCCAGCATTTT
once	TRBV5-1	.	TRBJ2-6	CASSLDYSGSAGANVLTF	TGCGCCAGCAGCTTGGATTATTCTGGGTCCGCAGGGGCCAACGTCCTGACTTTC
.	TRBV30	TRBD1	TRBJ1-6	CAWSLTGGFSLHF	TGTGCCTGGAGTCTGACAGGGGGATTCTCCCTCCACTTT
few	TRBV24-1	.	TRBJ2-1	CATSALALRGGRSSYNEQFF	TGTGCCACCAGTGCCTTAGCCTTAAGGGGGGGGCGGTCCTCCTACAATGAGCAGTTCTTC
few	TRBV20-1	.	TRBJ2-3	CSAGIYSAADTQYF	TGCAGTGCTGGTATCTACAGCGCGGCAGATACGCAGTATTTT
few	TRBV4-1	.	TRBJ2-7	CASSFRGAGREQYF	TGCGCCAGCAGCTTCCGGGGGGCCGGACGCGAGCAGTACTTC
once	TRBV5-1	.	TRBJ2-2	CASSVQGRTGELFF	TGCGCCAGCAGCGTGCAGGGGCGCACCGGGGAGCTGTTTTTT
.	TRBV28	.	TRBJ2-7	CATLDPSAGEQYF	TGTGCCACCCTGGATCCCTCTGCTGGGGAGCAGTACTTC
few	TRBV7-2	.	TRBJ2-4	CASSLAGGPWENIQYF	TGTGCCAGCAGCTTAGCGGGGGGGCCGTGGGAAAACATTCAGTACTTC
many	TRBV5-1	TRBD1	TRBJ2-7	CASSTGQGEDEQYF	TGCGCCAGCAGCACGGGACAGGGGGAGGACGAGCAGTACTTC
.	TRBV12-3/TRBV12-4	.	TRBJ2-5	CASSLAMGSGLETQYF	TGTGCCAGCAGTTTAGCTATGGGTTCAGGTCTGGAGACCCAGTACTTC
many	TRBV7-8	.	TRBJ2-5	CASSSLGGSGETQYF	TGTGCCAGCAGCTCCCTGGGGGGCAGCGGGGAGACCCAGTACTTC
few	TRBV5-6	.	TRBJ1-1	CASSLPGTGYMNTEAFF	TGTGCCAGCAGCCTCCCCGGTACAGGGTACATGAACACTGAAGCTTTCTTT
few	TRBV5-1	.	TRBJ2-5	CASSFPDVQETQYF	TGCGCCAGCAGCTTCCCAGACGTACAAGAGACCCAGTACTTC
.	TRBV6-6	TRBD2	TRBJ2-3	CASSTGTSDTDTQYF	TGTGCCAGCAGTACAGGGACTAGCGACACAGATACGCAGTATTTT
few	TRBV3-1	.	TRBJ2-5	CASSHLAGTPETQYF	TGTGCCAGCAGCCATCTCGCCGGGACCCCGGAGACCCAGTACTTC
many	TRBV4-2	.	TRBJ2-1	CASRPSAGRQFF	TGTGCCAGCAGACCGTCGGCGGGGAGGCAGTTCTTC
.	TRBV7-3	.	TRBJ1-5	CASSFDTGTEPQHF	TGTGCCAGCAGCTTTGATACAGGGACGGAGCCCCAGCATTTT
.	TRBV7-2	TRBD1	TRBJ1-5	CASSSGQATGQPQHF	TGTGCCAGCAGCTCGGGACAGGCCACGGGGCAGCCCCAGCATTTT
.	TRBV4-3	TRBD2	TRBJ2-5	CASSRLAGGPETQYF	TGCGCCAGCAGTCGACTAGCGGGGGGGCCCGAGACCCAGTACTTC
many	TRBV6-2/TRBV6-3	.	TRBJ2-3	CASSYIQSSTDTQYF	TGTGCCAGCAGTTACATACAGTCCAGCACAGATACGCAGTATTTT
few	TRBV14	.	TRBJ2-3	CASSQWVTDTQYF	TGTGCCAGCAGCCAATGGGTCACAGATACGCAGTATTTT
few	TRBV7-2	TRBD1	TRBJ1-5	CASSLVWDRVDQPQHF	TGTGCCAGCAGCTTAGTTTGGGACAGGGTTGATCAGCCCCAGCATTTT
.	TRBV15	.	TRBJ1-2	CATSRTFGGQGYTF	TGTGCCACCAGCAGAACTTTCGGGGGGCAAGGCTACACCTTC
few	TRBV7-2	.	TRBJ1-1	CASSTGWSPDTEAFF	TGTGCCAGCAGCACAGGCTGGTCGCCAGACACTGAAGCTTTCTTT
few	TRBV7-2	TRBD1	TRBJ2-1	CASRLDRGSYNEQFF	TGTGCCAGCAGACTCGACAGGGGCTCCTACAATGAGCAGTTCTTC
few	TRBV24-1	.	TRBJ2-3	CATTGLTDTQYF	TGTGCCACCACAGGACTCACAGATACGCAGTATTTT
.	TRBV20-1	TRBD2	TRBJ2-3	CSARGASGNLFSTDTQYF	TGCAGTGCTAGAGGGGCTAGCGGGAACCTTTTTAGCACAGATACGCAGTATTTT
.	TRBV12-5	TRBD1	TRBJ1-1	CASGKPTGDREAFF	TGTGCTAGTGGTAAACCGACAGGGGATCGTGAAGCTTTCTTT
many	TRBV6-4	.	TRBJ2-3	CASSDGEGTDTQYF	TGTGCCAGCAGTGACGGGGAGGGCACAGATACGCAGTATTTT
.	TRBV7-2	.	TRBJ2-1	CASSPSRLEQFF	TGTGCCAGCAGCCCCTCTAGGCTTGAGCAGTTCTTC
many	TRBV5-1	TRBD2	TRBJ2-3	CASSLTSGGNTDTQYF	TGCGCCAGCAGCTTGACCAGCGGGGGGAACACAGATACGCAGTATTTT